Listed below are T cell receptor beta chains from one sample, sequenced in a study of identical twins' blood T cells. TCRdb reanalysed the 5' RACE reads using MiXCR and keeps one entry per CDR3 protein. The sample holds 350,000 to 400,000 distinct CDR3 sequences, approximately 30% seen once. Input material: PBMCs. All receptors derive from a woman aged 18-50 years in good health. Both conserved end residues are trimmed from each CDR3. The D gene is left open where the match is weak.

D,V,length,CDR3
TRBD1,TRBV30,11,AWSRGLNEKLF
TRBD1,TRBV14,15,ASSQVTRTGGTGELF
.,TRBV20-1,12,SARSPVGFEKLF
TRBD2,TRBV20-1,15,SARDGETSGATDTQY
.,TRBV20-1,12,SAHGPFGTDTQY
.,TRBV20-1,10,SARPLTEEQF
.,TRBV29-1,9,SVHGGEKLF
.,TRBV15,16,ATSSRVWPMLEDTEAF
.,TRBV4-3,14,ASSQEYATSREGYT
.,TRBV10-3,10,AISVTRGYTY
.,TRBV28,12,ASSFSLAQETQY
.,TRBV20-1,12,SARGGSSYNEQF
.,TRBV20-1,11,SVREKDRNTIY
.,TRBV11-2,11,ASSSGVGQPQH
TRBD1,TRBV5-1,14,ASTNPTGVSYNEQF
TRBD1,TRBV5-1,12,ASSALNRGTEAF
.,TRBV11-2,12,ASSPRDWGTEAF
.,TRBV6-2/TRBV6-3,10,ASQDRLYEQY
.,TRBV12-3/TRBV12-4,10,ASSPGVGELF
TRBD2,TRBV7-9,14,ASSFRLAGSTDTQY
.,TRBV5-4,9,ASSLEEPQH
TRBD1,TRBV6-6,11,ASEGQGNYGYT
TRBD2,TRBV6-6,13,ASSYSSGSPYEQY
.,TRBV3-1,11,ASSHLEADTQY
.,TRBV20-1,10,SARQPGQPQH
.,TRBV4-3,13,ASSFGQGGTGELF
TRBD1,TRBV12-3/TRBV12-4,12,ASRRTGESETQY
.,TRBV3-1,12,ASRKEGGNTEAF
.,TRBV6-2/TRBV6-3,10,ASRPDPLGYT
.,TRBV5-1,12,ASSRPTTDTEAF
TRBD1,TRBV28,13,ASSLYRGRNEKLF
TRBD1,TRBV6-1,14,ASSESYRGGNQPQH
.,TRBV20-1,15,SARGAGSGFFNYGYT
TRBD1,TRBV3-1,14,ASSQDATGGFTEAF
.,TRBV5-6,13,ASSVGPNSNQPQH
.,TRBV11-2,10,ASTVYSGEQF
TRBD1,TRBV20-1,14,SASWGGQGLFGGYT
.,TRBV2,13,ASSESAGYTYEQY
.,TRBV2,12,ASRAGGVATEAF
.,TRBV20-1,11,SVRQAMNTEAF
TRBD1,TRBV5-1,11,ASSLGDSYEQC
.,TRBV5-4,11,ASSLQGPGTQY
.,TRBV6-6,11,ASEREFDYGYT
.,TRBV11-2,13,ASSLDRRLGNEQF
.,TRBV27,11,ASSSRVLQPQH
TRBD2,TRBV29-1,17,SVGGLVRRTSLDSETQY
.,TRBV4-3,13,ASSQGRRTTDTQY
.,TRBV20-1,13,SARPRGAMNTEAF
TRBD1,TRBV5-4,13,ASSTRTGTNYGYT
.,TRBV14,11,ASSPGRANTQY
TRBD1,TRBV5-1,13,ASSFGTGMNTEAF
.,TRBV20-1,10,SARRAQETQY
.,TRBV30,9,AWSVETEAF
.,TRBV10-3,12,AISEVRDTDTQY
.,TRBV15,13,ATSRGKGVNQPQH
TRBD2,TRBV3-1,16,ASSQITRGLAGGQPQF
.,TRBV18,14,ASSPSTGHGSYEQY